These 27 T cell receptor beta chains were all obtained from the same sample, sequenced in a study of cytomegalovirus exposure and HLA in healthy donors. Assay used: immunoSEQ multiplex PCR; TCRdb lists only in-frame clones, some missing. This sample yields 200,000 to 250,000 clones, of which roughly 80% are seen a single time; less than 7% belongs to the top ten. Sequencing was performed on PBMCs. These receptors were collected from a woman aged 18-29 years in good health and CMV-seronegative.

CDR3 in DNA: TGTGCCAGTAACAGGGGGGTGACTGAAGCTTTCTTT. It codes for CASNRGVTEAFF. The V gene is TRBV19, the J gene TRBJ1-1; 8 bases are shared with TRBD1. Germline assignment: CDR1 LNHDA and CDR2 SQIVND (reference sequence). The CDR3 contains 12 residues. V was pared by 7 bases and J by 5 bases, with 3 bases of the junction left unmatched. The full variable domain, its missing parts supplied by reference TRBV19 and TRBJ1-1, is DGGITQSPKYLFRKEGQNVTLSCEQNLNHDAMYWYRQDPGQGLRLIYYSQIVNDFQKGDIAEGYSVSREKKESFPLTVTSAQKNPTAFYLCASNRGVTEAFFGQGTRLTVV.

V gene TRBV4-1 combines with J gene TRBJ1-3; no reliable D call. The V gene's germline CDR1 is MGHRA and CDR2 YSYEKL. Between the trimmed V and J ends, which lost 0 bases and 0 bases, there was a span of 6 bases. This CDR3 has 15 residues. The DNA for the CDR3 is TGCGCCAGCAGCCAAGAGACTGTCTCTGGAAACACCATATATTTT. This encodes CASSQETVSGNTIYF.

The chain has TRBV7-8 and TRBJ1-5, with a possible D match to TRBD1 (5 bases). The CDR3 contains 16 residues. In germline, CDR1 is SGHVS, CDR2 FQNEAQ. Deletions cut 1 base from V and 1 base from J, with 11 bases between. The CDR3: CASSLGTGLSNQPQHF. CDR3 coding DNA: TGTGCCAGCAGCTTAGGTACAGGTTTGAGCAATCAGCCCCAGCATTTT.

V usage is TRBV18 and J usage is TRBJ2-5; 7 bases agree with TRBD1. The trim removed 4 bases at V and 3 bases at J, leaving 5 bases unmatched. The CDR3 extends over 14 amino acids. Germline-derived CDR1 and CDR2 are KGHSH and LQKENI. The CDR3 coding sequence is TGTGCCAGCTCACTGAGGACAGGTGAAGAGACCCAGTACTTC. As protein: CASSLRTGEETQYF.

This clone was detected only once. The CDR3 region has the DNA TGTGCCAGCAGCACCTTAGGTACTGGCTACACCTTC. Encoded protein: CASSTLGTGYTF. The V and J genes are TRBV2 and TRBJ1-2; D is uncertain. Germline assignment: CDR1 SNHLY and CDR2 FYNNEI. The CDR3 runs 12 residues. Deletions cut 6 bases from V and 7 bases from J, with 12 bases between.

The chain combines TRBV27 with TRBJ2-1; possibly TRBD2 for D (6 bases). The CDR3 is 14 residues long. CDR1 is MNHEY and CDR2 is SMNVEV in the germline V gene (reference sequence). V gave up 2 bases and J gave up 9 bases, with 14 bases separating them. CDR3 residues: CASSLRGFYSEQFF. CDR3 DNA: TGTGCCAGCAGTTTACGGGGGTTTTATAGTGAGCAGTTCTTC.

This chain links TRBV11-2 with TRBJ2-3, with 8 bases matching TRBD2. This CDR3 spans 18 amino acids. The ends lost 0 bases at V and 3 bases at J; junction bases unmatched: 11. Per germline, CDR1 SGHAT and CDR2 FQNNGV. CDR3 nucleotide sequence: TGTGCCAGCAGCTTAGACCTACGTCGATTAGCGGGAACAGATACGCAGTATTTT. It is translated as CASSLDLRRLAGTDTQYF.

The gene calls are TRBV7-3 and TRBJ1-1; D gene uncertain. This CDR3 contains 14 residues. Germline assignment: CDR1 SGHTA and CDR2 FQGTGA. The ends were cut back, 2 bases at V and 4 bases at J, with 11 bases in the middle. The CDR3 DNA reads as TGTGCCAGCAGCTTAGCCGGGGTCGGCACTGAAGCTTTCTTT. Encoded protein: CASSLAGVGTEAFF.

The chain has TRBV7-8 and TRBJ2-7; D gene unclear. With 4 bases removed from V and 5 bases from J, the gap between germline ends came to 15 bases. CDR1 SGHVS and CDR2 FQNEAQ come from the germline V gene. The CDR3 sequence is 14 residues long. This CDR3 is CASSSLSRFDEQYF. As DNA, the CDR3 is TGTGCCAGCAGCTCCCTTTCCCGATTCGACGAGCAGTACTTC.

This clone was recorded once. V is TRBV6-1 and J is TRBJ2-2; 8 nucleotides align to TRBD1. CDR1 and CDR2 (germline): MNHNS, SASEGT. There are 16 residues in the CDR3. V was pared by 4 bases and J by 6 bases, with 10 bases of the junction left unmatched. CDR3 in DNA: TGTGCCAGCAGTGCCCGACAGGGGAAGGGGCCCGGGGAGCTGTTTTTT. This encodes CASSARQGKGPGELFF.

This chain's CDR3 is CAWSDPYYRVGPPLHF. The CDR3 nucleotides read TGTGCCTGGAGTGACCCCTACTACAGGGTCGGGCCACCCCTCCACTTT. The chain employs TRBV30 and TRBJ1-6; a possible D gene is TRBD1 (6 bases). Trimming cost V 1 base and J 11 bases, with 21 bases left between them. The CDR3 is 16 amino acids. Germline lookup yields CDR1 GTSNPN and CDR2 SVGIG (reference sequence).

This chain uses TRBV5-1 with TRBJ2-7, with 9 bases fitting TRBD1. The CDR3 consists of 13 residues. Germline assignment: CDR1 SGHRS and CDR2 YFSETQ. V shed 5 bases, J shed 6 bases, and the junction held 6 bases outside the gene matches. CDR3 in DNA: TGCGCCAGCAGGTCCGGGACAGGGACCGAGCAGTACTTC. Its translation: CASRSGTGTEQYF.

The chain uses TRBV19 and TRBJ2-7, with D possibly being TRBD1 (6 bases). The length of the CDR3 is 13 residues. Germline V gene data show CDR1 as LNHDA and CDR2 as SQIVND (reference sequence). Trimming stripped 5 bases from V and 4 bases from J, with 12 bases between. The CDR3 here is CASSHRDQYEQYF. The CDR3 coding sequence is TGTGCCAGTAGTCACAGGGACCAGTACGAGCAGTACTTC.

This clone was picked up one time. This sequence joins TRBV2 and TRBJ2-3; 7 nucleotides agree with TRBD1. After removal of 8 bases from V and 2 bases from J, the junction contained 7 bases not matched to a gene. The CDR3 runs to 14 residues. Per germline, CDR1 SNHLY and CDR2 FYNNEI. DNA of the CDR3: TGTGCCAGCCTTACAGGGGAGCCCACAGATACGCAGTATTTT. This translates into CASLTGEPTDTQYF.

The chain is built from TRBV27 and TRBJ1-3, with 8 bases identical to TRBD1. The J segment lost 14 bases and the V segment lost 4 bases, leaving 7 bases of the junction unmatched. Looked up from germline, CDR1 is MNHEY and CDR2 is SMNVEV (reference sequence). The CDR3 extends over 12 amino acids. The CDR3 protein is CASSSTDRALYF. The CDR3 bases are TGTGCCAGCAGTTCTACGGACAGGGCCTTATATTTT.

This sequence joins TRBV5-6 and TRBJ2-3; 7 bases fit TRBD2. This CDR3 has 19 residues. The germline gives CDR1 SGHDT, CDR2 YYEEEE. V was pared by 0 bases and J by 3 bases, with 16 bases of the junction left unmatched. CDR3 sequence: CASSLVSGGSWIGTDTQYF. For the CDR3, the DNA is TGTGCCAGCAGCTTGGTGTCGGGGGGTAGTTGGATTGGGACAGATACGCAGTATTTT.

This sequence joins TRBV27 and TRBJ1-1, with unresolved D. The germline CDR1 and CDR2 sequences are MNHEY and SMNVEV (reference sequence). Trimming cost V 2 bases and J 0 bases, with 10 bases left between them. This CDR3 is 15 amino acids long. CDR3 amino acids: CASSLGSFMNTEAFF. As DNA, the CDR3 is TGTGCCAGCAGTTTAGGGTCCTTCATGAACACTGAAGCTTTCTTT.

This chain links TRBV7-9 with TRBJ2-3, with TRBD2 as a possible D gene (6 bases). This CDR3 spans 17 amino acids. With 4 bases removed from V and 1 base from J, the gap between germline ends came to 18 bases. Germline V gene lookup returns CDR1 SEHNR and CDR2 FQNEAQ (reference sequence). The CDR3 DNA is TGTGCCAGCAGCTCCGACGGAGGAGGGGCCCGCACAGATACGCAGTATTTT. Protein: CASSSDGGGARTDTQYF. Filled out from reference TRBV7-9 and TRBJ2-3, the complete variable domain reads DTGVSQNPRHKITKRGQNVTFRCDPISEHNRLYWYRQTLGQGPEFLTYFQNEAQLEKSRLLSDRFSAERPKGSFSTLEIQRTEQGDSAMYLCASSSDGGGARTDTQYFGPGTRLTVL.

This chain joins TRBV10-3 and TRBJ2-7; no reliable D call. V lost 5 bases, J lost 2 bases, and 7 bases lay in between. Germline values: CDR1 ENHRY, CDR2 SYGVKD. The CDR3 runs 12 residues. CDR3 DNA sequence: TGTGCCATCAGTCCCCAGGCCTACGAGCAGTACTTC. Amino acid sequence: CAISPQAYEQYF.

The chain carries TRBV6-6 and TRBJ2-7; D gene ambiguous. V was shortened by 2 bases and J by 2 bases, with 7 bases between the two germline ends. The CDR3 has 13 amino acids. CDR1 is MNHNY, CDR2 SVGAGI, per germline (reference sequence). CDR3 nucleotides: TGTGCCAGCAGTTACACCCCCACCTACGAGCAGTACTTC. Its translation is CASSYTPTYEQYF.

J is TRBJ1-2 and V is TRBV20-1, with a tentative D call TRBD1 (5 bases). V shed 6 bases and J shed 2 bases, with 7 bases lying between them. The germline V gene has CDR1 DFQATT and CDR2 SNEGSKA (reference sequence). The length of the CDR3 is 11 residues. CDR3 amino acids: CSAPGNYGYTF. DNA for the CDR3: TGCAGTGCACCAGGGAACTATGGCTACACCTTC.

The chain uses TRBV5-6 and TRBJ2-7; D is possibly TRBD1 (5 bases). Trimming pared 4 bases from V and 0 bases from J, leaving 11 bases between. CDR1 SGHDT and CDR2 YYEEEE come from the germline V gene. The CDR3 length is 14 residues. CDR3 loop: CASSGAAYSYEQYF. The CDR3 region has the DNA TGTGCCAGCAGCGGGGCGGCTTACTCCTACGAGCAGTACTTC.

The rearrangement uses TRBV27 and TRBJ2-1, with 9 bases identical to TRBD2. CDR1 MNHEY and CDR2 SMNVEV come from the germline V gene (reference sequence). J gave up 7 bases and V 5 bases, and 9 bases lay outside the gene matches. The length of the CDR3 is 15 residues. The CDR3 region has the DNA TGTGCCAGCAGTGGAGTCCTAGCGGGAAAGAATGAGCAGTTCTTC. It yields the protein CASSGVLAGKNEQFF.

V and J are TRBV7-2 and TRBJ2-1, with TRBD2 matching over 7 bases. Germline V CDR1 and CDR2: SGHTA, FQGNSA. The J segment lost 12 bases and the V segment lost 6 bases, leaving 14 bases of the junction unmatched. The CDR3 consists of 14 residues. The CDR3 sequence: CASRTTGGGYGQFF. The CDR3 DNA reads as TGTGCCAGCAGAACCACGGGGGGAGGCTACGGGCAGTTCTTC.

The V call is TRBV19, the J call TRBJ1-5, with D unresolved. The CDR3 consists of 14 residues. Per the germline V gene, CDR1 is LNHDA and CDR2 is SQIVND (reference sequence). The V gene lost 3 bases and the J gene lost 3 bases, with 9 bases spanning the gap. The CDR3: CASSILEFNQPQHF. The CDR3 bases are TGTGCCAGTAGTATCCTAGAGTTCAATCAGCCCCAGCATTTT.

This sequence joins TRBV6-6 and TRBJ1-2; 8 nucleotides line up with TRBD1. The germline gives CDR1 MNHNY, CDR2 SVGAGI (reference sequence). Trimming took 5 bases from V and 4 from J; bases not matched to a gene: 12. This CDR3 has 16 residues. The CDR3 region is CASSPLRTGRPYGYTF. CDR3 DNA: TGTGCCAGCAGTCCCCTTCGGACAGGGCGTCCCTATGGCTACACCTTC.

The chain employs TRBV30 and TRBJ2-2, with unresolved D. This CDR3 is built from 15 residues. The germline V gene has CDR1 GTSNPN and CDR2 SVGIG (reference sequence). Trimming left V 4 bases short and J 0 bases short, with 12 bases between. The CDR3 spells CAWTDLSSNTGELFF. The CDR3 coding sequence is TGTGCCTGGACGGATTTATCATCGAACACCGGGGAGCTGTTTTTT. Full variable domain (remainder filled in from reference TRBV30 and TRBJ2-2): SQTIHQWPATLVQPVGSPLSLECTVEGTSNPNLYWYRQAAGRGLQLLFYSVGIGQISSEVPQNLSASRPQDRQFILSSKKLLLSDSGFYLCAWTDLSSNTGELFFGEGSRLTVL.